The 6 T cell receptor beta chains presented below share a single source sample, sequenced in a study of siplizumab effects on memory and regulatory T cells. The assay was immunoSEQ multiplex PCR, and TCRdb's table has in-frame clones only and misses some. The sample yields tens of thousands of clones, around 80% seen once. The specimen was memory CD4+ T cells sorted from blood. These receptors originate from a human donor in good health.

The chain is built from TRBV7-3 and TRBJ2-7, with 9 bases that match TRBD1. This CDR3 has 14 amino acids. With 4 bases clipped from V and 6 bases from J, the junction kept 7 bases outside the gene matches. CDR1 and CDR2 from the germline V gene are SGHTA and FQGTGA. The CDR3 bases are TGTGCCAGCAGCTCCACCCGGGACAGGGTCGAGCAGTACTTC. This translates into CASSSTRDRVEQYF.

This sequence joins TRBV15 and TRBJ1-5, with 8 bases matching TRBD1. V was clipped by 1 base and J by 5 bases; unmatched bases: 4. The CDR3 contains 15 residues. The germline V gene has CDR1 LNHNV and CDR2 YYDKDF (reference sequence). CDR3 residues: CATSRGPGGDQPQHF. In nucleotides, the CDR3 is TGTGCCACCAGCAGAGGTCCAGGGGGCGATCAGCCCCAGCATTTT.

The V call is TRBV23-1, the J call TRBJ2-7, with TRBD1 identical over 7 bases. Being an ORF, TRBV23-1 has a function that is uncertain. The ends lost 2 bases at V and 1 base at J; junction bases unmatched: 5. The CDR3 length is 15 residues. The CDR3 sequence is CASSQRPGQSYEQYF. CDR3 coding DNA: TGCGCCAGCAGTCAACGACCGGGACAGTCCTACGAGCAGTACTTC.

This chain uses TRBV19 with TRBJ2-6, with D unclear. Trimming left V 7 bases short and J 12 bases short, with 10 bases between. Germline CDR1 reads LNHDA; CDR2 reads SQIVND (reference sequence). This CDR3 has 11 residues. The CDR3 here is CASKDRGVLTF. CDR3 nucleotide sequence: TGTGCCAGTAAGGATCGCGGCGTCCTGACTTTC.

The J gene is TRBJ2-7, the V gene TRBV25-1; weak D call: TRBD1 (6 bases). The V and J ends lost 6 bases and 6 bases respectively, with 15 bases between them. The CDR3 loop spans 13 amino acids. Looked up from germline, CDR1 is MGHDK and CDR2 is SYGVNS. This CDR3 reads CASSPGQNIEQYF. The CDR3, as DNA: TGTGCCAGCAGCCCGGGACAAAATATCGAGCAGTACTTC.

The V and J genes are TRBV6-1 and TRBJ1-5; 7 bases match TRBD1. CDR1 and CDR2 (germline): MNHNS, SASEGT. The CDR3 runs to 14 residues. V lost 6 bases and J lost 6; bases outside the gene matches: 8. This CDR3 is CASRASGGPQPQHF. The CDR3 DNA reads as TGTGCCAGCAGGGCCTCAGGGGGTCCTCAGCCCCAGCATTTT.